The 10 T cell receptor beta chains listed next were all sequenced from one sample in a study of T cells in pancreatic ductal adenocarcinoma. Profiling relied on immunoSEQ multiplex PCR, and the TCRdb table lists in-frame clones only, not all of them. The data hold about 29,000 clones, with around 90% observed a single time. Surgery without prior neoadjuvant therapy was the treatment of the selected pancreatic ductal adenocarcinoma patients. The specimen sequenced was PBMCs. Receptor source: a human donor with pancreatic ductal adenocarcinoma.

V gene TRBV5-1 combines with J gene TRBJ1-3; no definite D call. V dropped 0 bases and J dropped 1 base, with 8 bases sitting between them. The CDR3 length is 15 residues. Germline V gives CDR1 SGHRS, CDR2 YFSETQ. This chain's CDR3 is CASSLAEVSGNTIYF. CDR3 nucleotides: TGCGCCAGCAGCTTGGCCGAGGTATCTGGAAACACCATATATTTT.

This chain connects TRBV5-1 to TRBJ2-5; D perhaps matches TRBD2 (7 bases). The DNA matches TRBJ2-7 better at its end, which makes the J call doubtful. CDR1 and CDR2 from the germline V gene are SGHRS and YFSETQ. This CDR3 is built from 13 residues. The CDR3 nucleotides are TGCGCCAGCGGACCCGGGGGGCACTACGAGCAGTACTTC. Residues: CASGPGGHYEQYF.

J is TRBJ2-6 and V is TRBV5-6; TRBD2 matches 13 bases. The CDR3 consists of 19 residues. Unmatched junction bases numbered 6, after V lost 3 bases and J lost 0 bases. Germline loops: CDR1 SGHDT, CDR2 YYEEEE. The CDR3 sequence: CASSYRTSGRSSGANVLTF. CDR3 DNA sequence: TGTGCCAGCAGCTATCGGACTAGCGGGAGAAGCTCTGGGGCCAACGTCCTGACTTTC.

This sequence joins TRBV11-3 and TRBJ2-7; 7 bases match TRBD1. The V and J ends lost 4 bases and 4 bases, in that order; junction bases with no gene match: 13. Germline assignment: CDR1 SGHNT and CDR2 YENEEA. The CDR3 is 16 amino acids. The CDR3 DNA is TGTGCCAGCAGCTCAAATACAGGGGTCGGAGGATACGAGCAGTACTTC. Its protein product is CASSSNTGVGGYEQYF.

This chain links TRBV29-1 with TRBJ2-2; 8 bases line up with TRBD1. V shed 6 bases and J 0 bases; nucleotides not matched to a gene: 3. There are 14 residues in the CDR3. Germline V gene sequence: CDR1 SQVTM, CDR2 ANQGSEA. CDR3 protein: CSVRGQANTGELFF. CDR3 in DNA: TGCAGCGTCCGGGGACAGGCGAACACCGGGGAGCTGTTTTTT.

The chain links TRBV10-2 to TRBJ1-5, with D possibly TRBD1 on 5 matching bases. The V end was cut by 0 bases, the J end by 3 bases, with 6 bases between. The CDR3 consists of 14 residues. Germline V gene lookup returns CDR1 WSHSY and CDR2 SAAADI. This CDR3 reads CASSESGTNQPQHF. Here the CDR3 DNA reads TGCGCCAGCAGTGAGTCGGGGACCAATCAGCCCCAGCATTTT.

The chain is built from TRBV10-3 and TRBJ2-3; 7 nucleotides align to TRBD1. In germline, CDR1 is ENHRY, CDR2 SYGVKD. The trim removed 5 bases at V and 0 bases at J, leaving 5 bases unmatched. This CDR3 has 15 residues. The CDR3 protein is CAISLGQTSTDTQYF. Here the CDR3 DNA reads TGTGCCATCAGTTTGGGACAGACTAGCACAGATACGCAGTATTTT.

The CDR3 DNA reads as TGTGCCAGCTCAGAATTCGACAGGCTGAACACTGAAGCTTTCTTT. Its translation is CASSEFDRLNTEAFF. J is TRBJ1-1 and V is TRBV18, with D perhaps matching TRBD1 (6 bases). Deletions cut 5 bases from V and 0 bases from J, with 13 bases between. CDR1 and CDR2 (germline): KGHSH, LQKENI. The CDR3 has 15 residues.

CDR3 nucleotides: TGCGCCAGCAGCTTTGCCACAGATACGCAGTATTTT. Translation: CASSFATDTQYF. The gene calls are TRBV5-1 and TRBJ2-3, with D unclear. V lost 2 bases to trimming and J lost 2 bases, with 3 bases between them. The CDR3 extends over 12 amino acids. Germline CDR1 is SGHRS and CDR2 is YFSETQ.

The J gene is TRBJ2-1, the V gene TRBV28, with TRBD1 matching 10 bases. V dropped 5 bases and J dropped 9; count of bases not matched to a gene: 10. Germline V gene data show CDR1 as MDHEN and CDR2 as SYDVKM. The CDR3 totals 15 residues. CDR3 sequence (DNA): TGTGCCAGCAGTCCGGGGACAGGGGTTATCGGTGAGCAGTTCTTC. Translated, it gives CASSPGTGVIGEQFF.